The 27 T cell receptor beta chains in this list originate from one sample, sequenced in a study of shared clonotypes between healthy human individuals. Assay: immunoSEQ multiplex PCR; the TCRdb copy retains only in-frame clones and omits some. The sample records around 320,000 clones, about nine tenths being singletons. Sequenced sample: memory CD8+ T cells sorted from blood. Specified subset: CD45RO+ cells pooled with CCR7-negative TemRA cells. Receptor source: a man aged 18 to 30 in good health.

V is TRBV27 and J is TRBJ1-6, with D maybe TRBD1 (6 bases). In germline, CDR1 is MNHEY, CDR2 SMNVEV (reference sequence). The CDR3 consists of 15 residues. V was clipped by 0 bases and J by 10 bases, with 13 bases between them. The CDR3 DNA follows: TGTGCCAGCAGTTTATCGGACAGCGGGGGGTCACCCCTCCACTTT. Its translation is CASSLSDSGGSPLHF.

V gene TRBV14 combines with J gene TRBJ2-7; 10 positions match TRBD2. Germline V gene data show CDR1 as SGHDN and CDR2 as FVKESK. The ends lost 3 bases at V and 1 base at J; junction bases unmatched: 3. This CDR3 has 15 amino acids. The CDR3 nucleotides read TGTGCCAGCAGCCAGACTAGCGGGCCATCCTACGAGCAGTACTTC. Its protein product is CASSQTSGPSYEQYF.

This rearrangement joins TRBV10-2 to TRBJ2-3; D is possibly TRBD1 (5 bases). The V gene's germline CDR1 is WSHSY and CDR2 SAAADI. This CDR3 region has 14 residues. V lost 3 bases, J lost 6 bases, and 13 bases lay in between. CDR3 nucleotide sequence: TGCGCCAGCAGTGAATTCTCAGGGTTGGATACGCAGTATTTT. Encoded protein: CASSEFSGLDTQYF.

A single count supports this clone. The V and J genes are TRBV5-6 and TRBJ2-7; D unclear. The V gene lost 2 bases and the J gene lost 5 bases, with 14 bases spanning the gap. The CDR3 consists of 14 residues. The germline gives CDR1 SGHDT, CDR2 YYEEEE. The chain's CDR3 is CASSFVASSNEQYF. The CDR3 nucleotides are TGTGCCAGCAGCTTTGTGGCCAGTTCCAACGAGCAGTACTTC. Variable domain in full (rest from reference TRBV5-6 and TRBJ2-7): DAGVTQSPTHLIKTRGQQVTLRCSPKSGHDTVSWYQQALGQGPQFIFQYYEEEERQRGNFPDRFSGHQFPNYSSELNVNALLLGDSALYLCASSFVASSNEQYFGPGTRLTVT.

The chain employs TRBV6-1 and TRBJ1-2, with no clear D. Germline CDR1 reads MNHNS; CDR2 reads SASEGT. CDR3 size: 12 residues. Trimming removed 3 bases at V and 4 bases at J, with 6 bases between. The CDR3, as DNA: TGTGCCAGCAGTGAGGGCGGCTATGGCTACACCTTC. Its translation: CASSEGGYGYTF.

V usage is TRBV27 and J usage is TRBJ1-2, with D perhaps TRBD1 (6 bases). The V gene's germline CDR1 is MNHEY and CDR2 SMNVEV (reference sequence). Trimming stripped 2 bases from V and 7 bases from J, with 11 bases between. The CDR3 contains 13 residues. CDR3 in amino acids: CASSLVGGTGYTF. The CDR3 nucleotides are TGTGCCAGCAGTTTAGTGGGGGGCACTGGCTACACCTTC.

CDR3 coding DNA: TGTGCCAGCAGCAAACAGGGGACTGGTAGTGGCTACACCTTC. Its protein product is CASSKQGTGSGYTF. The chain couples TRBV6-1 to TRBJ1-2, with 7 bases aligning to TRBD1. Germline V gives CDR1 MNHNS, CDR2 SASEGT. The CDR3 consists of 14 residues. Trimming at V came to 6 bases and at J to 7 bases, leaving 11 bases not matched to a gene.

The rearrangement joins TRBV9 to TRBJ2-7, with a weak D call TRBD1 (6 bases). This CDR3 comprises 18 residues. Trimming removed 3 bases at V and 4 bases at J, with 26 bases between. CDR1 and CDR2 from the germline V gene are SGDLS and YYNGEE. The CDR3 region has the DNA TGTGCCAGCAGCGGGGTAAAACAGGGTTGTGTTTCAAATTACGAGCAGTACTTC. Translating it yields CASSGVKQGCVSNYEQYF. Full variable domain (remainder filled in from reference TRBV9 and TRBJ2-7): DSGVTQTPKHLITATGQRVTLRCSPRSGDLSVYWYQQSLDQGLQFLIQYYNGEERAKGNILERFSAQQFPDLHSELNLSSLELGDSALYFCASSGVKQGCVSNYEQYFGPGTRLTVT.

CDR3 sequence (DNA): TGTGCCAGTAGTGCAGGGACTAGCGGGGGGGCAGATACGCAGTATTTT. Amino acid sequence: CASSAGTSGGADTQYF. The rearrangement links TRBV19 to TRBJ2-3, with 16 nucleotides matching TRBD2. The CDR3 runs 16 residues. Germline values: CDR1 LNHDA, CDR2 SQIVND (reference sequence). The trim removed 5 bases at V and 4 bases at J, leaving 3 bases unmatched.

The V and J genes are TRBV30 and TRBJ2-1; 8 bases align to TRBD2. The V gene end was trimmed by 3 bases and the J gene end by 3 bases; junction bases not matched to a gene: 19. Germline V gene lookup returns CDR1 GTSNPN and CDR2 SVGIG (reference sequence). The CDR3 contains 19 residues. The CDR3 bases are TGTGCCTGGAGCGGTTCCAACGAGGCGGGGGGCAGGAACTACAATGAGCAGTTCTTC. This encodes CAWSGSNEAGGRNYNEQFF. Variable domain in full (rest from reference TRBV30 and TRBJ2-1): SQTIHQWPATLVQPVGSPLSLECTVEGTSNPNLYWYRQAAGRGLQLLFYSVGIGQISSEVPQNLSASRPQDRQFILSSKKLLLSDSGFYLCAWSGSNEAGGRNYNEQFFGPGTRLTVL.

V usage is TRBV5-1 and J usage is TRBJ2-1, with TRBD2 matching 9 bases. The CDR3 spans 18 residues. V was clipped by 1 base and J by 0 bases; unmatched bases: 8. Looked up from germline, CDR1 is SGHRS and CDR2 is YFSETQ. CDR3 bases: TGCGCCAGCAGCTTGCAAGAGACTAGCGGAAACTCCTACAATGAGCAGTTCTTC. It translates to CASSLQETSGNSYNEQFF.

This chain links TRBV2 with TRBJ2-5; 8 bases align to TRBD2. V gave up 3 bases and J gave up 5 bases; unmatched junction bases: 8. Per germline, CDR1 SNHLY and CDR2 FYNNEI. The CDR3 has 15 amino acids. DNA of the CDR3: TGTGCCAGCAGTGACCCCCGGGGGGGCCCGGAGACCCAGTACTTC. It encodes CASSDPRGGPETQYF.

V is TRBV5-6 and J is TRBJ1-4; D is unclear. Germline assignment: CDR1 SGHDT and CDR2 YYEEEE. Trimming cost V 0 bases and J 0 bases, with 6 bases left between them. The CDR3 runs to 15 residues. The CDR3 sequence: CASSLGGPTNEKLFF. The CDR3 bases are TGTGCCAGCAGCTTGGGCGGGCCAACTAATGAAAAACTGTTTTTT.

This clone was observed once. The CDR3 protein is CASSLLDSSTDTQYF. In DNA, the CDR3 is TGCGCCAGCAGCTTGCTCGACTCTTCCACAGATACGCAGTATTTT. This chain connects TRBV5-1 to TRBJ2-3; D gene unclear. Trimming took off 1 base at V and 2 bases at J, with 11 bases between the two ends. Looked up from germline, CDR1 is SGHRS and CDR2 is YFSETQ. The CDR3 is 15 amino acids.

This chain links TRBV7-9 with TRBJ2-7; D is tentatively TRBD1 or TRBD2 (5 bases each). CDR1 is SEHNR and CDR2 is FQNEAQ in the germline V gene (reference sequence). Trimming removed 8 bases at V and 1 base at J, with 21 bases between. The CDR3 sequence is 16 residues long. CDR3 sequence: CASSGAGPSTSYEQYF. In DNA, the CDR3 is TGTGCCAGCTCCGGGGCAGGCCCTTCAACGTCCTACGAGCAGTACTTC.

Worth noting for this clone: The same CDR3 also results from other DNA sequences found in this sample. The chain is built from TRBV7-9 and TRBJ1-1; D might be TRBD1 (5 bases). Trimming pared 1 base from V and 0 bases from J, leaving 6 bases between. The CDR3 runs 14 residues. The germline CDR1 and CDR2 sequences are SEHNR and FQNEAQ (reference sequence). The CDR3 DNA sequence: TGTGCCAGCAGCTTAGGAGGGGTGAACACTGAAGCTTTCTTT. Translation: CASSLGGVNTEAFF.

DNA of the CDR3: TGTGCCAGCAGCTTAGGGGCTAGTTTTTCGGCGGAGACCCAGTACTTC. It is translated as CASSLGASFSAETQYF. V is TRBV11-3 and J is TRBJ2-5, with D hard to call. Germline values: CDR1 SGHNT, CDR2 YENEEA. This CDR3 region has 16 residues. V was cut by 1 base and J by 5 bases, with 17 bases left in between.

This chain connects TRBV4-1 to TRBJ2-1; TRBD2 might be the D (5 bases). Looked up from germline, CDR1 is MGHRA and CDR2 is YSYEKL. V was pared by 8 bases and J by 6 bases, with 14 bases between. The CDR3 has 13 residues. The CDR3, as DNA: TGCGCCAGCCGCCTAACTAGAGGCAATGAGCAGTTCTTC. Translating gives CASRLTRGNEQFF.

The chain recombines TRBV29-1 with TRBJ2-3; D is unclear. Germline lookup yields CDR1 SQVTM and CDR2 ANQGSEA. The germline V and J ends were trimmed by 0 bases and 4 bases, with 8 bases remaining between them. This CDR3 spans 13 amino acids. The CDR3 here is CSVEDDPPDTQYF. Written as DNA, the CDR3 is TGCAGCGTTGAAGATGACCCCCCAGATACGCAGTATTTT.

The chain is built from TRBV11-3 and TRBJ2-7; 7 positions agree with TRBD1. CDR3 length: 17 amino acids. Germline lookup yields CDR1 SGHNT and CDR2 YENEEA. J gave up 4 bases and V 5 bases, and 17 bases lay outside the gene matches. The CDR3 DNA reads TGTGCCAGCAGCCTTAGCCCCCGACAGGGTGGTGGTTACGAGCAGTACTTC. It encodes CASSLSPRQGGGYEQYF. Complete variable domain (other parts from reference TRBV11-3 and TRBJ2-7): EAGVVQSPRYKIIEKKQPVAFWCNPISGHNTLYWYLQNLGQGPELLIRYENEEAVDDSQLPKDRFSAERLKGVDSTLKIQPAELGDSAVYLCASSLSPRQGGGYEQYFGPGTRLTVT.

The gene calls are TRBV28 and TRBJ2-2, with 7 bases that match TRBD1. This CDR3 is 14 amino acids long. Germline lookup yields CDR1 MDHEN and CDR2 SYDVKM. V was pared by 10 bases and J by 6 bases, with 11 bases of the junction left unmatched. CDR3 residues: CATSRQGWAGELFF. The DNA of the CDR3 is TGTGCCACCTCGAGACAGGGATGGGCCGGGGAGCTGTTTTTT.

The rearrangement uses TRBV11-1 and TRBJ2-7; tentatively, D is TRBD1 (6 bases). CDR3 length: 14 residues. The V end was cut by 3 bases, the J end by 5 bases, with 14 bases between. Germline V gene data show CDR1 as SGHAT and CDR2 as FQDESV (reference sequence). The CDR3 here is CASSFSRGRNEQYF. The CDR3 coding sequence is TGTGCCAGCAGCTTTAGCAGGGGAAGAAACGAGCAGTACTTC.

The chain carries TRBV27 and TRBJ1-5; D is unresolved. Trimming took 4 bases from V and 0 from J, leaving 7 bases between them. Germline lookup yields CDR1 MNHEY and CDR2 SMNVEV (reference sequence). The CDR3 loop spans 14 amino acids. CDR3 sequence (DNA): TGTGCCAGCAGTTATGGAAATAGCAATCAGCCCCAGCATTTT. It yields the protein CASSYGNSNQPQHF.

CDR3 in amino acids: CATGITGFDEQYF. The CDR3 DNA reads TGTGCCACGGGGATCACAGGATTTGACGAGCAGTACTTC. The chain joins TRBV15 to TRBJ2-7; D perhaps matches TRBD1 (5 bases). The CDR3 covers 13 residues. Between the trimmed V and J ends, which lost 9 bases and 5 bases, there was a span of 17 bases. CDR1 is LNHNV and CDR2 is YYDKDF in the germline V gene (reference sequence). Together with reference TRBV15 and TRBJ2-7, the CDR3 gives the full variable domain: DAMVIQNPRYQVTQFGKPVTLSCSQTLNHNVMYWYQQKSSQAPKLLFHYYDKDFNNEADTPDNFQSRRPNTSFCFLDIRSPGLGDTAMYLCATGITGFDEQYFGPGTRLTVT.

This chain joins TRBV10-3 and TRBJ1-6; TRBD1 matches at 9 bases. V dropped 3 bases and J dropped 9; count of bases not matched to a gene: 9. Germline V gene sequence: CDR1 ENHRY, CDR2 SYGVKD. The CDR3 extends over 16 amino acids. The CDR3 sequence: CAISERRDRDGSPLHF. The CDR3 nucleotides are TGTGCCATCAGTGAAAGGCGGGACAGGGATGGTTCACCCCTCCACTTT.

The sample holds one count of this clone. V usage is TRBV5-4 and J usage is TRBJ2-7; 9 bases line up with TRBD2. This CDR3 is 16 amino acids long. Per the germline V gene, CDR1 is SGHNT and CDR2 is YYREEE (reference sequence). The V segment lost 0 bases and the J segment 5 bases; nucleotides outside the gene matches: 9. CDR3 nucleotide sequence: TGTGCCAGCAGCTTGGAGGGCAGCGGGAGGCCTCACGAGCAGTACTTC. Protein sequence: CASSLEGSGRPHEQYF.

The CDR3 coding sequence is TGTGCCAGCAGCCTCACAGGGGCAGATACGCAGTATTTT. This gives the protein CASSLTGADTQYF. J is TRBJ2-3 and V is TRBV27, with TRBD1 identical over 7 bases. The V gene's germline CDR1 is MNHEY and CDR2 SMNVEV (reference sequence). The V and J ends lost 6 bases and 4 bases, in that order; junction bases with no gene match: 4. The length of the CDR3 is 13 residues.